The entry below gives a single TCR beta chain sequence along with its context. This entry comes from a study of blood T cell repertoires in COVID-19. About the research overall: Whether acute or convalescent, the COVID-19 samples came from the United States, Italy and Spain. Sample material is recorded as cDNA or gDNA derived from T cells, B-cell-depleted T cells, or PBMCs.

Original methodology: Estimated nucleated cell counts came from reference gene primer amplification. Measured with immunoSEQ multiplex PCR; TCRdb has only the in-frame clones, and not every one. That table gives V, J and clone size, and the DNA gave D and trimming. The table lists about 120,000 clones, approximately 90% of them singletons. Trimming stripped 1 base from V and 0 bases from J, with 7 bases between. CDR1 SNHLY and CDR2 FYNNEI come from the germline V gene. The length of the CDR3 is 15 residues. The receptor's source is a woman between 50 and 59 years old with acute or convalescent COVID-19. The chain combines TRBV2 with TRBJ2-1; D is ambiguous. The sequencing input was peripheral blood. CDR3 sequence (DNA): TGTGCCAGCAGTGAAGATGCCAGCTCCTACAATGAGCAGTTCTTC. Its protein is CASSEDASSYNEQFF.